This TCR beta chain was captured in a study of OX40 agonist ivuxolimab in advanced cancers. On the study more broadly: Patient treatment consisted of intravenous ivuxolimab administration every 2 weeks at 0.01 to 10 mg/kg.

General study results and limits: Clones of CD4+ and CD8+ blood T cells grew by week 6 at doses of 0.1 to 3.0 mg/kg.

This CDR3 spans 15 amino acids. The ends were cut back, 4 bases at V and 3 bases at J, with 16 bases in the middle. Germline CDR1 SGHNT, CDR2 YYREEE (reference sequence). Measured with immunoSEQ multiplex PCR; TCRdb has only the in-frame clones, and not every one. The sample has some 120,000 clones, 80% to 95% seen once. In the case of this clone: What it binds is not known.

The chain joins TRBV5-4 to TRBJ2-5; a possible D gene is TRBD1 (5 bases). Specimen: CD4+ or CD8+ T cells sorted from blood, collected in a trial of the OX40 agonist ivuxolimab. The sequence derives from an adult with an advanced solid tumor such as melanoma, head and neck, liver or kidney cancer. CDR3 region: CASSQPQGEKETQYF. Here the CDR3 DNA reads TGTGCCAGCAGCCAACCTCAGGGTGAAAAAGAGACCCAGTACTTC.